Included here is one T cell receptor beta chain sequence, with context. Its antigen is as yet unknown. The CDR3 totals 14 residues. Trimming left V 3 bases short and J 5 bases short, with 13 bases between. Looked up from germline, CDR1 is WSHSY and CDR2 is SAAADI. The data derive from a study of T cells in localized non-small cell lung cancer. General observations from the study: Median detection of top 100 tumor clones in adjacent lung was roughly 61 clones. Uninvolved adjacent lung had more T cell clonality than any other tissue, topping tumor.

Method: immunoSEQ multiplex PCR; TCRdb's copy keeps in-frame clones and lacks some. The table lists approximately 2,000 clones, approximately 33% of them singletons. Sequencing used lung tumor tissue, obtained before any cancer treatment. J is TRBJ1-1 and V is TRBV10-2, with D perhaps matching TRBD1 (5 bases). The TCR comes from a male donor older than 55 with stage I squamous cell lung carcinoma. The CDR3 DNA reads as TGCGCCAGCAGTGACGGGGGGTTGACGACTGAAGCTTTCTTT. Protein sequence: CASSDGGLTTEAFF.